Below, 20 T cell receptor beta chains from the same sample are listed, as sequenced in a study of blood T cell repertoires in COVID-19. Sequencing was performed with immunoSEQ multiplex PCR; in TCRdb, only in-frame clones are kept and a portion is missing. Altogether under 150,000 clones are present, approximately 90% being singletons, with the ten largest covering almost 8.5%. Sequenced material: peripheral blood. These receptors came from a woman in her 70s who had recovered from COVID-19.

The chain combines TRBV15 with TRBJ2-5, with a weak D call TRBD2 (7 bases). Trimming took 3 bases from V and 5 from J, leaving 16 bases between them. The germline V gene encodes CDR1 LNHNV and CDR2 YYDKDF (reference sequence). The CDR3 has 15 residues. CDR3 nucleotides: TGTGCCACCAGCAGGGGAGGGGGATATCGGGAGACCCAGTACTTC. Translation gives CATSRGGGYRETQYF.

This clone has only one observation. This sequence joins TRBV28 and TRBJ1-1; TRBD1 agrees at 7 bases. From germline, CDR1 is MDHEN and CDR2 SYDVKM. J was trimmed by 3 bases and V by 11 bases; bases with no gene match: 9. The CDR3 has 13 amino acids. CDR3: CALQGPQHTEAFF. Here the CDR3 DNA reads TGTGCCCTACAGGGGCCGCAACACACTGAAGCTTTCTTT.

V gene TRBV4-2 combines with J gene TRBJ2-7, with 9 bases fitting TRBD1. Unmatched junction bases numbered 5, after V lost 0 bases and J lost 5 bases. Germline V gene sequence: CDR1 LGHNA, CDR2 YNFKEQ. This CDR3 spans 15 amino acids. The CDR3 here is CASSQDGTGLHEQYF. CDR3 bases: TGTGCCAGCAGCCAAGACGGGACAGGGCTCCACGAGCAGTACTTC.

V and J are TRBV5-1 and TRBJ2-1, with a weak D call TRBD2 (6 bases). This CDR3 spans 13 amino acids. CDR1 is SGHRS and CDR2 is YFSETQ in the germline V gene. The V end lost 9 bases, the J end lost 6 bases, and 16 bases lay between the germline ends. The CDR3 protein is CATRRASGNEQFF. CDR3 sequence (DNA): TGCGCCACCCGGAGGGCCTCGGGCAATGAGCAGTTCTTC.

The chain is built from TRBV27 and TRBJ1-1; tentatively, D is TRBD1 (6 bases). Trimming took 8 bases from V and 0 from J, leaving 13 bases between them. Germline V CDR1 and CDR2: MNHEY, SMNVEV (reference sequence). The CDR3 has 14 amino acids. For the CDR3, the DNA is TGTGCCAGCCGGCGGGGGCTTATGAACACTGAAGCTTTCTTT. Amino acid sequence: CASRRGLMNTEAFF.

CDR3 nucleotides: TGTGCCAGCACCTCACAGAGAAGCTCCTATAATTCACCCCTCCACTTT. It specifies CASTSQRSSYNSPLHF. The chain couples TRBV7-9 to TRBJ1-6; D is undetermined. Germline CDR1 reads SEHNR; CDR2 reads FQNEAQ (reference sequence). The CDR3 covers 16 residues. The V end lost 7 bases, the J end lost 0 bases, and 13 bases lay between the germline ends.

The chain employs TRBV7-9 and TRBJ2-5; D might be TRBD1 (6 bases). The germline V and J ends were trimmed by 5 bases and 2 bases, with 15 bases remaining between them. Germline V lookup: CDR1 SEHNR, CDR2 FQNEAQ (reference sequence). The CDR3 has 15 amino acids. CDR3 amino acids: CASSTPQGPQETQYF. The DNA of the CDR3 is TGTGCCAGCAGCACGCCCCAGGGGCCTCAAGAGACCCAGTACTTC.

The V gene is TRBV28, the J gene TRBJ1-3, with 9 bases lining up with TRBD1. There are 13 residues in the CDR3. V lost 0 bases and J lost 13; bases outside the gene matches: 4. Germline V gene data show CDR1 as MDHEN and CDR2 as SYDVKM. Written as DNA, the CDR3 is TGTGCCAGCAGTTTATGGGACAGGGGACAAATATATTTT. Translating it yields CASSLWDRGQIYF.

The chain combines TRBV15 with TRBJ2-3; 10 nucleotides align to TRBD2. There are 14 residues in the CDR3. V gave up 3 bases and J gave up 6 bases; unmatched junction bases: 3. Germline assignment: CDR1 LNHNV and CDR2 YYDKDF (reference sequence). CDR3: CATSSLAGADTQYF. For the CDR3, the DNA is TGTGCCACCAGCAGTCTAGCGGGGGCGGATACGCAGTATTTT.

The V call is TRBV5-4, the J call TRBJ2-7; 10 nucleotides match TRBD2. This CDR3 has 15 residues. Per germline, CDR1 SGHNT and CDR2 YYREEE (reference sequence). Trimming at V came to 4 bases and at J to 0 bases, leaving 4 bases not matched to a gene. The CDR3 coding sequence is TGTGCCAGCAGCCCTAGCGGGAGTAGCTCCTACGAGCAGTACTTC. Its protein product is CASSPSGSSSYEQYF.

This sequence joins TRBV27 and TRBJ1-6; D gene unclear. This CDR3 has 17 amino acids. Per the germline V gene, CDR1 is MNHEY and CDR2 is SMNVEV (reference sequence). The V end lost 3 bases, the J end lost 0 bases, and 12 bases lay between the germline ends. CDR3 sequence: CASSLRAESSYNSPLHF. The CDR3 nucleotides read TGTGCCAGCAGTTTGAGGGCGGAGAGCTCCTATAATTCACCCCTCCACTTT.

This clone turned up a few times. The J gene is TRBJ2-1, the V gene TRBV7-3; 12 bases map to TRBD2. J lost 0 bases, V lost 6 bases, and 3 bases had no gene match. The CDR3 extends over 16 amino acids. Germline loops: CDR1 SGHTA, CDR2 FQGTGA. CDR3 nucleotide sequence: TGTGCCAGCAGTTTACTAGCGGGAGGCTCCTACAATGAGCAGTTCTTC. It translates to CASSLLAGGSYNEQFF.

The chain combines TRBV6-2 or TRBV6-3 with TRBJ2-1; 10 bases line up with TRBD1. Trimming at V came to 5 bases and at J to 14 bases, leaving 3 bases not matched to a gene. The CDR3 spans 11 residues. Germline CDR1 is MNHEY and CDR2 is SVGEGT. The CDR3 DNA reads as TGTGCCAGCAGTCAGGGGACAGGGGAGTTCTTC. Its translation is CASSQGTGEFF.

The chain recombines TRBV27 with TRBJ2-5, with TRBD1 as a possible D gene (7 bases). The CDR3 totals 14 residues. The germline gives CDR1 MNHEY, CDR2 SMNVEV (reference sequence). Trimming pared 5 bases from V and 4 bases from J, leaving 14 bases between. DNA of the CDR3: TGTGCCAGCAGTACAAGACAGGGAGGAGAGACCCAGTACTTC. Translated, it gives CASSTRQGGETQYF.

The chain is built from TRBV27 and TRBJ2-3; 8 nucleotides align to TRBD2. V shed 5 bases, J shed 4 bases, and the junction held 14 bases outside the gene matches. The germline CDR1 and CDR2 sequences are MNHEY and SMNVEV (reference sequence). The CDR3 spans 17 residues. The CDR3 sequence is CASSQTSGIGVADTQYF. The CDR3 DNA follows: TGTGCCAGCAGTCAAACTAGCGGTATCGGGGTCGCAGATACGCAGTATTTT.

V gene TRBV3-1 (or the pseudogene TRBV3-2) combines with J gene TRBJ2-1, with TRBD2 identical over 7 bases. Per germline, CDR1 LGHDT and CDR2 YNNKEL (reference sequence). CDR3 length equals 17 residues. V shed 1 base and J 3 bases; nucleotides not matched to a gene: 9. The CDR3 loop is CASSQAGRGSSYNEQFF. CDR3 in DNA: TGTGCCAGCAGCCAAGCCGGCCGCGGGAGTAGCTACAATGAGCAGTTCTTC.

V is TRBV7-2 and J is TRBJ1-2; 9 positions agree with TRBD1. This CDR3 has 14 residues. Germline V gives CDR1 SGHTA, CDR2 FQGNSA. With V trimmed by 4 bases and J by 6 bases, 6 bases remained unmatched. CDR3 bases: TGTGCCAGCAGCTCCCTGGACAGGGGAAATGGCTACACCTTC. This translates into CASSSLDRGNGYTF.

This chain connects TRBV7-2 to TRBJ2-7; 8 nucleotides align to TRBD2. Trimming removed 5 bases from V and 4 bases from J; junction bases left unmatched: 19. CDR1 SGHTA and CDR2 FQGNSA come from the germline V gene. The CDR3 contains 18 residues. The CDR3 DNA sequence: TGTGCCAGCAGCCACCGTGGGGGTACAGGAGCGGGAGTGTACGAGCAGTACTTC. Its protein is CASSHRGGTGAGVYEQYF.

The chain joins TRBV28 to TRBJ2-3, with 8 bases identical to TRBD1. The CDR3 loop spans 16 amino acids. Germline loops: CDR1 MDHEN, CDR2 SYDVKM. After removal of 5 bases from V and 0 bases from J, the junction contained 7 bases not matched to a gene. The CDR3 reads CASSLSGQGSTDTQYF. The CDR3 DNA follows: TGTGCCAGCAGTCTCAGTGGACAGGGCAGCACAGATACGCAGTATTTT. The variable domain in full, completed from reference TRBV28 and TRBJ2-3, reads DVKVTQSSRYLVKRTGEKVFLECVQDMDHENMFWYRQDPGLGLRLIYFSYDVKMKEKGDIPEGYSVSREKKERFSLILESASTNQTSMYLCASSLSGQGSTDTQYFGPGTRLTVL.

This clone showed up just once. J is TRBJ2-3 and V is TRBV28; no definite D call. Germline assignment: CDR1 MDHEN and CDR2 SYDVKM. Trimming removed 3 bases from V and 6 bases from J, with 7 bases in between. This CDR3 is 12 amino acids long. Written as DNA, the CDR3 is TGTGCCAGCAGTTTCCTCCGGGATACGCAGTATTTT. As protein: CASSFLRDTQYF.